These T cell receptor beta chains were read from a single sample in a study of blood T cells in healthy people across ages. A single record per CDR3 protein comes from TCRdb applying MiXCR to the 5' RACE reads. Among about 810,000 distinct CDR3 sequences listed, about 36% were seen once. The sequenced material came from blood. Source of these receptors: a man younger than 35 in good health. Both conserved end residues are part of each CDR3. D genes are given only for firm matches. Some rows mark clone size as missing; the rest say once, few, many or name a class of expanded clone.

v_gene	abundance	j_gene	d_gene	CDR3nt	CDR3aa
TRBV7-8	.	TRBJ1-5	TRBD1	TGTGCCAGCAGCTTAGGGACAGGCCCCGGGAGGTTCCAGCATTTT	CASSLGTGPGRFQHF
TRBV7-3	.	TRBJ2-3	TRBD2	TGTGCCAGCAGCCAGCGGGGTCTGTCCGCCTTAGGCACAGATACGCAGTATTTT	CASSQRGLSALGTDTQYF
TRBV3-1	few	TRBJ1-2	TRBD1	TGTGCCAGCAGCGAGGGACAGATGAACTATGGCTACACCTTC	CASSEGQMNYGYTF
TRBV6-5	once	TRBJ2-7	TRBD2	TGTGCCAGCAGTCCTACTAGCGCGGTAGATCTCGACGAGCAGTACTTC	CASSPTSAVDLDEQYF
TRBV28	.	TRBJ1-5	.	TGTGCCAGCAGTCCCACCAACCGGGACACTTATAGCAATCAGCCCCAGCATTTT	CASSPTNRDTYSNQPQHF
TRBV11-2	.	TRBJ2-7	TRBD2	TGTGCCAGCAAAGCTATGCCTAGCGGAACCTACGAGCAGTACTTC	CASKAMPSGTYEQYF
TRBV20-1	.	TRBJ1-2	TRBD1	TGCAGTGCTAGAGATCACGGGACAGGGGCCGGTGGCTACACCTTC	CSARDHGTGAGGYTF
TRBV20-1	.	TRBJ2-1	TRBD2	TGCAGTGCTAGGGATGATGCGAGGCTAGCGGGGGACAATGAGCAGTTCTTC	CSARDDARLAGDNEQFF
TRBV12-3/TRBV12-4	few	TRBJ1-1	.	TGTGCCAGCAAGTTCAAGGCGGAGAACACTGAAGCTTTCTTT	CASKFKAENTEAFF
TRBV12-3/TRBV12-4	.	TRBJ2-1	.	TGTGCCAGTCAGGGGGGTCCCACCTACAATGAGCAGTTCTTC	CASQGGPTYNEQFF
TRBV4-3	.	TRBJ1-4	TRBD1	TGCGCCAGCAGCAAAACGGGACAGGCTAATGAAAAACTGTTTTTT	CASSKTGQANEKLFF
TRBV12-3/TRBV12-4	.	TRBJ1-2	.	TGTGCCAGCAGTTCTGGCGCATCGGCTAACTATGGCTACACCTTC	CASSSGASANYGYTF
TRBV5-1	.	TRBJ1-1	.	TGCGCCAGCAGCTTGGCCGGGACGTCAAACACTGAAGCTTTCTTT	CASSLAGTSNTEAFF
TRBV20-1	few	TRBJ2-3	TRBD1	TGCAGTGCTTCCTTACTGGGACAGCGCACAGATACGCAGTATTTT	CSASLLGQRTDTQYF
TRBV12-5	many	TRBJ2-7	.	TGTGCTAGTGGTCCCTCCGGGACCTTCTACGAGCAGTACTTC	CASGPSGTFYEQYF
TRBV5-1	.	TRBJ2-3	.	TGCGCCAGCAGCGGGACCGGAGATACGCAGTATTTT	CASSGTGDTQYF
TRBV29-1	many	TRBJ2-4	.	TGCAGCGTTGGTAGTGGGGTGGGAGCCAAAAACATTCAGTACTTC	CSVGSGVGAKNIQYF
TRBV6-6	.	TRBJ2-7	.	TGTGCCAGCAGTTACTCGACCAGGCCCCAGTACAATGAGCAGTACTTC	CASSYSTRPQYNEQYF
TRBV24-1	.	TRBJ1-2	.	TGTGCCACCAGTGGGGCGTCTGGCTACACCTTC	CATSGASGYTF
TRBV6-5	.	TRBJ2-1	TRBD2	TGTGCCAGCAGTTACTCCAGGACTAGCAATGAGCAGTTCTTC	CASSYSRTSNEQFF
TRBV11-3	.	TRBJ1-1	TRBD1	TGTGCCAGCAGCCCAGGACAGGGGGCGAACACTGAAGCTTTCTTT	CASSPGQGANTEAFF
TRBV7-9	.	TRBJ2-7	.	TGTGCCAGCAGCTTACCCCCGGCCTCTTCATTTATGTACGAGCAGTACTTC	CASSLPPASSFMYEQYF
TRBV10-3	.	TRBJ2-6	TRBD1	TGTGCCATCAGTAGACAGGGCTTCTCTGGGGCCAACGTCCTGACTTTC	CAISRQGFSGANVLTF
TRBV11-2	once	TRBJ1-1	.	TGTGCCAGCAGCTTAGTCACGGGCCCGCCGACCGCGAACACTGAAGCTTTCTTT	CASSLVTGPPTANTEAFF
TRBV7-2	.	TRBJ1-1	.	TGTGCCAGCATCGTGGGACAGAACACTGAAGCTTTCTTT	CASIVGQNTEAFF
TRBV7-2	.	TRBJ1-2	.	TGTGCCAGCAGCCCATATAGGGGCGGGATGGGCTACACCTTC	CASSPYRGGMGYTF
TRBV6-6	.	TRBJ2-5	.	TGTGCCAGCAGTTACTCTCGAGGGAACGCTTTAGAGACCCAGTACTTC	CASSYSRGNALETQYF
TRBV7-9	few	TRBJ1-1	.	TGTGCCAGCAGCTACGACAGGATCTACACTGAAGCTTTCTTT	CASSYDRIYTEAFF
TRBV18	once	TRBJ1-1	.	TGTGCCAGCTCACCAAAGGAGGGGCGCAGGACTTCTGAAGCTTTCTTT	CASSPKEGRRTSEAFF
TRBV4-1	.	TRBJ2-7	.	TGCGCCAGCAGCCAAGCGTCGGGATCCTACGAGCAGTACTTC	CASSQASGSYEQYF
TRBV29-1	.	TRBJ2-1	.	TGCAGCGTTGAAGATGGGGGGGGGCACTTCAATGAGCAGTTCTTC	CSVEDGGGHFNEQFF
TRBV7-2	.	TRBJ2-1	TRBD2	TGTGCCAGCAGCAGGGGACTAGCGGGGGGCTTTGGCTCCTACAATGAGCAGTTCTTC	CASSRGLAGGFGSYNEQFF
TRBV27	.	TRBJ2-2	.	TGTGCCAGCCGTCTCACAACGGGGACCGGGGAGCTGTTTTTT	CASRLTTGTGELFF
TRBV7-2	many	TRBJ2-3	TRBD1	TGTGCCAGCAGAAGGACAGGGGTAGATACGCAGTATTTT	CASRRTGVDTQYF
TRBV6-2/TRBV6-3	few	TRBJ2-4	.	TGTGCCAGCAGTGGAGGACGGCACATAGTCATTCAGTACTTC	CASSGGRHIVIQYF
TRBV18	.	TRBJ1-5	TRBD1	TGTGCCAGCTCACCAAGGGACAGGAGAAATCAGCCCCAGCATTTT	CASSPRDRRNQPQHF
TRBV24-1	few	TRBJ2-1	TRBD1	TGTGCCACCGGTACAGGGGGTGACGATGAGCAGTTCTTC	CATGTGGDDEQFF
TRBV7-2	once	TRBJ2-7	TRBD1	TGTGCCAGCAGCCCCCAAACTGGGACAGGGACCGGCAATGAGCAGTACTTC	CASSPQTGTGTGNEQYF
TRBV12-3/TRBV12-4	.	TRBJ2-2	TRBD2	TGTGCCAGCAGTCCCGGACTAGCGAGTATCCGGGAGCTGTTTTTT	CASSPGLASIRELFF
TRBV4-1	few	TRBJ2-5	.	TGCGCCAGCAGCGGTGGGGCGGGGACAATCCAAGAGACCCAGTACTTC	CASSGGAGTIQETQYF